The 27 T cell receptor beta chains listed next were all sequenced from one sample in a study of OX40 agonist ivuxolimab in advanced cancers. Using immunoSEQ multiplex PCR, the repertoire was profiled, and TCRdb retains in-frame clones only, with some absent. The data show around 30,000 clones, approximately 82% seen once. The specimen was CD4+ or CD8+ T cells sorted from blood, collected in a trial of the OX40 agonist ivuxolimab. The source of these receptors is an adult with an advanced solid tumor such as melanoma, head and neck, liver or kidney cancer.

V usage is TRBV5-1 and J usage is TRBJ2-1; D is unclear. This CDR3 has 13 residues. The ends were cut back, 0 bases at V and 7 bases at J, with 8 bases in the middle. The V gene's germline CDR1 is SGHRS and CDR2 YFSETQ. The CDR3: CASSLAGNNEQFF. The DNA of the CDR3 is TGCGCCAGCAGCTTGGCAGGAAATAATGAGCAGTTCTTC.

The chain joins TRBV18 to TRBJ1-4; TRBD1 agrees at 12 bases. Germline CDR1 KGHSH, CDR2 LQKENI. The V and J ends lost 3 bases and 8 bases, in that order; junction bases with no gene match: 1. The CDR3 runs to 14 residues. The CDR3 here is CASSPGTGGEKLFF. CDR3 nucleotide sequence: TGTGCCAGCTCACCCGGGACAGGGGGCGAAAAACTGTTTTTT.

The rearrangement links TRBV2 to TRBJ2-1; D is ambiguous. Germline V lookup: CDR1 SNHLY, CDR2 FYNNEI. CDR3 length: 12 residues. With 2 bases removed from V and 6 bases from J, the gap between germline ends came to 5 bases. Written as DNA, the CDR3 is TGTGCCAGCAGTGAACGGGCCAATGAGCAGTTCTTC. Translated, it gives CASSERANEQFF.

V and J are TRBV7-9 and TRBJ2-2, with D unresolved. The ends were cut back, 2 bases at V and 5 bases at J, with 3 bases in the middle. Germline CDR1 SEHNR, CDR2 FQNEAQ (reference sequence). The CDR3 runs 12 residues. The CDR3 sequence is CASSLRTGELFF. CDR3 in DNA: TGTGCCAGCAGCTTACGAACCGGGGAGCTGTTTTTT. Full variable domain (rest looked up from reference TRBV7-9 and TRBJ2-2): DTGVSQNPRHKITKRGQNVTFRCDPISEHNRLYWYRQTLGQGPEFLTYFQNEAQLEKSRLLSDRFSAERPKGSFSTLEIQRTEQGDSAMYLCASSLRTGELFFGEGSRLTVL.

J is TRBJ2-1 and V is TRBV2, with 9 bases aligning to TRBD2. V shed 5 bases, J shed 0 bases, and the junction held 8 bases outside the gene matches. The CDR3 runs 17 residues. The germline CDR1 and CDR2 sequences are SNHLY and FYNNEI. The CDR3 here is CASSSSSGGLSYNEQFF. The CDR3 DNA sequence: TGTGCCAGCAGTTCTAGTAGCGGGGGCCTCTCCTACAATGAGCAGTTCTTC.

V gene TRBV18 combines with J gene TRBJ2-5, with a weak D call TRBD2 (6 bases). The CDR3 extends over 13 amino acids. V was cut by 6 bases and J by 5 bases, with 13 bases left in between. Germline CDR1 is KGHSH and CDR2 is LQKENI. CDR3: CASSGRREETQYF. In DNA form, the CDR3 reads TGTGCCAGCTCTGGGCGGAGGGAGGAGACCCAGTACTTC.

This sequence joins TRBV16 and TRBJ2-3; D is possibly TRBD2 (6 bases). The CDR3 extends over 12 amino acids. The V gene's germline CDR1 is KGHSY and CDR2 FQNENV. Trimming removed 3 bases from V and 8 bases from J, with 9 bases in between. CDR3 nucleotides: TGTGCCAGCAGCCAGAGAGCGGGTACGCAGTATTTT. Encoded protein: CASSQRAGTQYF.

This clone was seen once. This sequence joins TRBV6-5 and TRBJ1-2; no firm D call. Trimming stripped 0 bases from V and 8 bases from J, with 7 bases between. CDR3 length equals 12 residues. Germline lookup yields CDR1 MNHEY and CDR2 SVGAGI. CDR3 sequence (DNA): TGTGCCAGCAGTTACTCGTCCGGGGGCTACACCTTC. Its translation: CASSYSSGGYTF.

V and J are TRBV5-5 and TRBJ2-1; 15 bases fit TRBD2. V shed 6 bases, J shed 5 bases, and the junction held 18 bases outside the gene matches. Germline lookup yields CDR1 SGHKS and CDR2 YYEKEE (reference sequence). The CDR3 contains 20 residues. The CDR3 loop is CASTRRHPGLAGGWDNEQFF. The DNA of the CDR3 is TGTGCCAGCACCCGGCGACATCCGGGACTAGCGGGAGGTTGGGACAATGAGCAGTTCTTC.

This clone was picked up one time. The rearrangement uses TRBV6-5 and TRBJ2-5; TRBD1 matches 7 bases. The V segment lost 5 bases and the J segment 4 bases; nucleotides outside the gene matches: 4. The CDR3 runs 13 residues. CDR1 is MNHEY, CDR2 SVGAGI, per germline. Here the CDR3 reads CASSLGQAETQYF. The CDR3 bases are TGTGCCAGCAGTCTAGGACAGGCAGAGACCCAGTACTTC.

The chain recombines TRBV7-3 with TRBJ2-6, with D unclear. Per the germline V gene, CDR1 is SGHTA and CDR2 is FQGTGA. V dropped 5 bases and J dropped 3 bases, with 5 bases sitting between them. The CDR3 extends over 13 amino acids. CDR3 coding DNA: TGTGCCAGCAGCCTAGGTGGGGCCAACGTCCTGACTTTC. Translation: CASSLGGANVLTF.

The chain couples TRBV2 to TRBJ2-7; D unresolved. V was clipped by 7 bases and J by 2 bases, with 9 bases between them. This CDR3 comprises 12 residues. CDR1 is SNHLY and CDR2 is FYNNEI in the germline V gene. The CDR3 coding sequence is TGTGCCAGCACCCGTCACACCTACGAGCAGTACTTC. This gives the protein CASTRHTYEQYF.

This clone turned up a few times. The gene calls are TRBV19 and TRBJ1-2; D not resolved. In germline, CDR1 is LNHDA, CDR2 SQIVND (reference sequence). Trimming took off 7 bases at V and 8 bases at J, with 14 bases between the two ends. The CDR3 length is 12 residues. CDR3: CASTSVSWGYTF. DNA for the CDR3: TGTGCCAGTACGTCAGTCTCTTGGGGCTACACCTTC.

The rearrangement joins TRBV5-8 to TRBJ1-4; TRBD1 matches at 8 bases. In germline, CDR1 is SGHTS, CDR2 YDEGEE. V was clipped by 4 bases and J by 6 bases; unmatched bases: 8. This CDR3 is 15 amino acids long. Here the CDR3 DNA reads TGTGCCAGCAGCCGAAGGACAGGGATGGATGAAAAACTGTTTTTT. Translation gives CASSRRTGMDEKLFF.

This clone appeared a few times. V gene TRBV5-1 combines with J gene TRBJ2-7; D tentatively fits TRBD1 or TRBD2 (5 bases each). Germline V gene sequence: CDR1 SGHRS, CDR2 YFSETQ. The V end was cut by 4 bases, the J end by 4 bases, with 12 bases between. The CDR3 covers 13 residues. The CDR3 loop reads CASSEREGYEQYF. DNA of the CDR3: TGCGCCAGCAGCGAGCGCGAGGGGTACGAGCAGTACTTC.

This clone has just one count. This chain uses TRBV4-2 with TRBJ2-5, with 7 bases matching TRBD1. V dropped 6 bases and J dropped 2; count of bases not matched to a gene: 18. Germline lookup yields CDR1 LGHNA and CDR2 YNFKEQ. The CDR3 contains 18 residues. CDR3 DNA sequence: TGTGCCAGCAGTAGGGGGCCCGGCGTGGGAGCCGGACAAGAGACCCAGTACTTC. Residues: CASSRGPGVGAGQETQYF.

The rearrangement joins TRBV2 to TRBJ2-1; D uncertain. Germline V gene sequence: CDR1 SNHLY, CDR2 FYNNEI. V shed 5 bases and J shed 2 bases, with 4 bases lying between them. The CDR3 consists of 12 residues. The CDR3 nucleotides read TGTGCCAGCAGTCCGACCTACAATGAGCAGTTCTTC. Amino acids: CASSPTYNEQFF. Together with reference TRBV2 and TRBJ2-1, the CDR3 gives the full variable domain: EPEVTQTPSHQVTQMGQEVILRCVPISNHLYFYWYRQILGQKVEFLVSFYNNEISEKSEIFDDQFSVERPDGSNFTLKIRSTKLEDSAMYFCASSPTYNEQFFGPGTRLTVL.

The chain employs TRBV18 and TRBJ1-2; no firm D call. Germline CDR1 reads KGHSH; CDR2 reads LQKENI. The CDR3 covers 14 residues. The V end lost 6 bases, the J end lost 6 bases, and 17 bases lay between the germline ends. The CDR3 region has the DNA TGTGCCAGCTCCGTAAACACTCGGACTGATGGCTACACCTTC. Translated, it gives CASSVNTRTDGYTF.

This chain connects TRBV28 to TRBJ1-2, with a possible D match to TRBD1 (5 bases). Trimming stripped 2 bases from V and 8 bases from J, with 15 bases between. The V gene's germline CDR1 is MDHEN and CDR2 SYDVKM. The CDR3 is 14 residues long. The CDR3 loop reads CASSLVRGSRGYTF. The CDR3 bases are TGTGCCAGCAGTTTAGTGAGGGGATCTAGAGGCTACACCTTC.

The chain uses TRBV5-4 and TRBJ2-7; D is unclear. Trimming took 3 bases from V and 3 from J, leaving 4 bases between them. The germline gives CDR1 SGHNT, CDR2 YYREEE (reference sequence). This CDR3 spans 11 amino acids. The CDR3, as DNA: TGTGCCAGCAGCTCCAACTACGAGCAGTACTTC. It yields the protein CASSSNYEQYF.

In this sample, this clone turned up once. This sequence joins TRBV19 and TRBJ2-2; D gene ambiguous. The CDR3 is made up of 14 amino acids. Germline V gene sequence: CDR1 LNHDA, CDR2 SQIVND (reference sequence). V lost 1 base, J lost 0 bases, and 3 bases lay in between. This CDR3 is CASSIGSNTGELFF. CDR3 coding DNA: TGTGCCAGTAGTATAGGGTCGAACACCGGGGAGCTGTTTTTT.

V and J are TRBV30 and TRBJ2-2; 7 bases match TRBD2. V dropped 0 bases and J dropped 3; count of bases not matched to a gene: 4. Germline values: CDR1 GTSNPN, CDR2 SVGIG (reference sequence). CDR3 length: 15 residues. CDR3 amino acids: CAWSVGLADTGELFF. CDR3 coding DNA: TGTGCCTGGAGTGTTGGGCTAGCGGACACCGGGGAGCTGTTTTTT.

The V and J genes are TRBV13 and TRBJ1-2; D ambiguous. The V gene lost 4 bases and the J gene lost 1 base, with 7 bases spanning the gap. CDR3 length equals 13 residues. CDR1 is PRHDT, CDR2 FYEKMQ, per germline (reference sequence). This CDR3 reads CASSSRGNYGYTF. The CDR3 region has the DNA TGTGCCAGCAGCTCCCGAGGTAACTATGGCTACACCTTC.

This clone has more than one count but fewer than ten. The chain uses TRBV25-1 and TRBJ2-3; 10 nucleotides agree with TRBD2. The CDR3 runs 16 residues. Germline loops: CDR1 MGHDK, CDR2 SYGVNS. J gave up 0 bases and V 4 bases, and 4 bases lay outside the gene matches. The CDR3: CASSAWTSGSTDTQYF. In nucleotides, the CDR3 is TGTGCCAGCAGTGCCTGGACTAGCGGCAGCACAGATACGCAGTATTTT.

V usage is TRBV7-2 and J usage is TRBJ1-5, with TRBD1 matching over 10 bases. CDR1 and CDR2 (germline): SGHTA, FQGNSA. Germline trimming cut 5 bases from V and 5 bases from J; bases unmatched to any gene: 6. The CDR3 spans 15 residues. CDR3 in amino acids: CASSGGQGFDQPQHF. DNA for the CDR3: TGTGCCAGCAGCGGGGGACAGGGGTTCGATCAGCCCCAGCATTTT.

This sequence joins TRBV30 and TRBJ1-5; D not resolved. V was cut by 1 base and J by 2 bases, with 6 bases left in between. Germline V gene lookup returns CDR1 GTSNPN and CDR2 SVGIG (reference sequence). This CDR3 contains 13 residues. CDR3: CAWSGGGNQPQHF. CDR3 DNA sequence: TGTGCCTGGAGTGGGGGTGGCAATCAGCCCCAGCATTTT.

The chain has TRBV14 and TRBJ2-5; D remains ambiguous. This CDR3 spans 12 amino acids. CDR1 and CDR2 (germline): SGHDN, FVKESK. V lost 4 bases and J 5 bases, leaving 8 bases between the germline ends. The CDR3 sequence is CASSLLRETQYF. The DNA for the CDR3 is TGTGCCAGCAGCCTCCTCCGGGAGACCCAGTACTTC.